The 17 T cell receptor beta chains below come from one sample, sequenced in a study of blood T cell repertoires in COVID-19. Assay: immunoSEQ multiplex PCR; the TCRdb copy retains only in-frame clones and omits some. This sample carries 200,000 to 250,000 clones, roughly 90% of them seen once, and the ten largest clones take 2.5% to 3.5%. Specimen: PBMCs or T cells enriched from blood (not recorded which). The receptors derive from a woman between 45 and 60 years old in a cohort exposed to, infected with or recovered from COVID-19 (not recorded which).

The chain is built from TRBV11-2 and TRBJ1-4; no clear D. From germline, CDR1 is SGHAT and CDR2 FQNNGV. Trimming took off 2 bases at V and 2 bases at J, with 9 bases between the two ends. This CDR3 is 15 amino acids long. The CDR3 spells CASSLRGWTNEKLFF. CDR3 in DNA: TGTGCCAGCAGCTTAAGAGGGTGGACTAATGAAAAACTGTTTTTT.

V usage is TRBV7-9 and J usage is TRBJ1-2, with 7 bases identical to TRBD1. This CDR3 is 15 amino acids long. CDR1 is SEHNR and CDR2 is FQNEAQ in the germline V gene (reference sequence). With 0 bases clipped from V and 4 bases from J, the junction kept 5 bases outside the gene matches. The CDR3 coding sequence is TGTGCCAGCAGCTTAGCGGAGACAGGGCCCTATGGCTACACCTTC. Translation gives CASSLAETGPYGYTF.

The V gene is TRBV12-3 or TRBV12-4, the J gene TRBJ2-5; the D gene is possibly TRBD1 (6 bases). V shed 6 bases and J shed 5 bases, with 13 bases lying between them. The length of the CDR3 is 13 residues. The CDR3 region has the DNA TGTGCCAGCAGAAATACAGGGTGGGAGACCCAGTACTTC. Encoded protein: CASRNTGWETQYF.

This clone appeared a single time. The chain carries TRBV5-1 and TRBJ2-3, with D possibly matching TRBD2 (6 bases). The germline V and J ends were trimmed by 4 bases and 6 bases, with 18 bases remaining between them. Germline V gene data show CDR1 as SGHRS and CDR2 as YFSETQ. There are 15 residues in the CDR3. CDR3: CASSLSGTFMDTQYF. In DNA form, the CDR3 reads TGCGCCAGCAGCCTGTCCGGGACTTTTATGGATACGCAGTATTTT.

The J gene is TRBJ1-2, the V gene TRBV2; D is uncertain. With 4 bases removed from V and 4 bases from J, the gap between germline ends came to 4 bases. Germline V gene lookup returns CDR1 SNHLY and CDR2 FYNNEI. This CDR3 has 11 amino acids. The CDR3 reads CASSAVYGYTF. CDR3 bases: TGTGCCAGCAGTGCAGTCTATGGCTACACCTTC.

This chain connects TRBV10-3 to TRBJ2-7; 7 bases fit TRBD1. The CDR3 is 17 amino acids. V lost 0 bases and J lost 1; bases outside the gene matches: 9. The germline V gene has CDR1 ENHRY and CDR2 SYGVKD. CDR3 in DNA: TGTGCCATCAGTGAGTCTGTCCGGGACAGAAGATCCTACGAGCAGTACTTC. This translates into CAISESVRDRRSYEQYF.

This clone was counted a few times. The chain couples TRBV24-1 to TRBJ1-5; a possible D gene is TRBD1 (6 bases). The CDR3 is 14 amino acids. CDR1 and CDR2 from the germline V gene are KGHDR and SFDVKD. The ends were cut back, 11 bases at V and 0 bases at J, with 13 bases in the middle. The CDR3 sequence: CARNRVYSNQPQHF. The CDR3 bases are TGTGCCAGGAACAGGGTCTATAGCAATCAGCCCCAGCATTTT.

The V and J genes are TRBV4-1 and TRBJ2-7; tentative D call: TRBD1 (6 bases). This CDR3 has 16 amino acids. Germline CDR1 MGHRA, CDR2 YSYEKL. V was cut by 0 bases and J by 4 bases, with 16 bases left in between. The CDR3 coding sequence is TGCGCCAGCAGCCAAGATGGCAGGGGCAGGGGTTACGAGCAGTACTTC. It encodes CASSQDGRGRGYEQYF.

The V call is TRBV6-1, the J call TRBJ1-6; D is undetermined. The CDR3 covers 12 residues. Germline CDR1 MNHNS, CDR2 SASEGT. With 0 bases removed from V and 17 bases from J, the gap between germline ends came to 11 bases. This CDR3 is CASSEASRNFHF. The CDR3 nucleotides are TGTGCCAGCAGTGAAGCATCCAGGAATTTCCACTTT.

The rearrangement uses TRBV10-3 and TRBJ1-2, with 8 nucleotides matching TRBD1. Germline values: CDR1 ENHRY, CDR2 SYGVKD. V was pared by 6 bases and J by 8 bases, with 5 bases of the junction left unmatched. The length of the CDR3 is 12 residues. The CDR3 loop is CAIRKTGDGYTF. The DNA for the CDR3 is TGTGCCATCAGGAAGACAGGGGACGGCTACACCTTC.

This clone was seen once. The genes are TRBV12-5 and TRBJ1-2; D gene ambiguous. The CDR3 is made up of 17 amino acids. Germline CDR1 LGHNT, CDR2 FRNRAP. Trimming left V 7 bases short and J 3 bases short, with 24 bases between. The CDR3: CASAPSSFSGLHYGYTF. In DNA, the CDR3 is TGTGCTAGTGCCCCCTCCAGTTTTTCAGGCCTTCACTATGGCTACACCTTC.

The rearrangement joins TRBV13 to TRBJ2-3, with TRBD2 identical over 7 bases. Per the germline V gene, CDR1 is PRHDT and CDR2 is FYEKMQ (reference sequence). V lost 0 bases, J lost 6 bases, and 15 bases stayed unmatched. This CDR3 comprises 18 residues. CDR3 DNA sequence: TGTGCCAGCAGCTTAGGCCACGTAAGCGGGGTAGGTGCGGATACGCAGTATTTT. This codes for CASSLGHVSGVGADTQYF.

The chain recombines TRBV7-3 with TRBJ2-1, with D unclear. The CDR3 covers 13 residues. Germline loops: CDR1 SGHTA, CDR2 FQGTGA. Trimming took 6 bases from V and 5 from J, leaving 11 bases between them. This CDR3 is CASSSSVDNEQFF. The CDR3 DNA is TGTGCCAGCAGTTCCTCTGTTGACAATGAGCAGTTCTTC.

This chain's CDR3 is CAWSAFGGSTYNEQFF. CDR3 sequence (DNA): TGTGCCTGGAGTGCTTTCGGCGGCTCAACCTACAATGAGCAGTTCTTC. The V and J genes are TRBV30 and TRBJ2-1; no clear D gene. V was trimmed by 1 base and J by 2 bases, leaving 15 bases between them. Germline assignment: CDR1 GTSNPN and CDR2 SVGIG (reference sequence). CDR3 size: 16 residues.

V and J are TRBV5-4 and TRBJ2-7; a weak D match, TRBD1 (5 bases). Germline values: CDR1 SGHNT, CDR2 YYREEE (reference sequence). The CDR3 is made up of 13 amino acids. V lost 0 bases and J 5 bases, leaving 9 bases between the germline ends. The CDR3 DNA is TGTGCCAGCAGCTTGGGACAGTACCACGAGCAGTACTTC. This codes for CASSLGQYHEQYF.

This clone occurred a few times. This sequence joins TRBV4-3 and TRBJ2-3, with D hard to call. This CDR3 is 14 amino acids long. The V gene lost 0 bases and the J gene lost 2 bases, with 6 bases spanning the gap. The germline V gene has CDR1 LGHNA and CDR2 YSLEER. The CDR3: CASSQDAATDTQYF. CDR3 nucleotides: TGCGCCAGCAGCCAAGACGCGGCCACAGATACGCAGTATTTT.

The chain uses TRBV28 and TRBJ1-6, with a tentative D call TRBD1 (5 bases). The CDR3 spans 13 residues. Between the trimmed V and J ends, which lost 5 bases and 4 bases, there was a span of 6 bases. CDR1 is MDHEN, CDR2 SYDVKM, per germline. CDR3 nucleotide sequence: TGTGCCAGCAGTCCAGGGTATAATTCACCCCTCCACTTT. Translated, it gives CASSPGYNSPLHF.